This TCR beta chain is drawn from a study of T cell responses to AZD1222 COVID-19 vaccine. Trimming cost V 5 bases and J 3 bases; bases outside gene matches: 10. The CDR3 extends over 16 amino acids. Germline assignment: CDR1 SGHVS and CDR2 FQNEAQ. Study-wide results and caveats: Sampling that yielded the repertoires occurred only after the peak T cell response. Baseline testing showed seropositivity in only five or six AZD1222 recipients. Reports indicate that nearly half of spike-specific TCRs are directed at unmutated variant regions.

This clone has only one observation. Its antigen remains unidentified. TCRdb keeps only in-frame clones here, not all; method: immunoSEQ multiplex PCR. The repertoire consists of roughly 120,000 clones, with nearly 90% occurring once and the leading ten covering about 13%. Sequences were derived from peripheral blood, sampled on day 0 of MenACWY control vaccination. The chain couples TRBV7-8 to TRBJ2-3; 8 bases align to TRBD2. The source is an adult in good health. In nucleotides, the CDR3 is TGTGCCAGCAGCCTCCAGCGGGAGACGAGGACAGATACGCAGTATTTT. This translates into CASSLQRETRTDTQYF.